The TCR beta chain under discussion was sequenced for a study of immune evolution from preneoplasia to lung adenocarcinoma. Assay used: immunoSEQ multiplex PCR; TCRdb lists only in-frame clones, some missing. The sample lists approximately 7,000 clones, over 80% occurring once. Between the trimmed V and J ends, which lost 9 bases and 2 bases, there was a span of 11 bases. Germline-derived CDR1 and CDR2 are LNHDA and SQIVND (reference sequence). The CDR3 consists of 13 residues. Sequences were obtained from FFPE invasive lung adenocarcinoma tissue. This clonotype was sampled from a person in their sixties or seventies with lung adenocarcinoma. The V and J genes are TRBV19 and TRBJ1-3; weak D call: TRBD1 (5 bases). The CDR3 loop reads CARRGAAGNTIYF. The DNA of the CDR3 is TGTGCCAGGCGAGGGGCTGCTGGAAACACCATATATTTT.